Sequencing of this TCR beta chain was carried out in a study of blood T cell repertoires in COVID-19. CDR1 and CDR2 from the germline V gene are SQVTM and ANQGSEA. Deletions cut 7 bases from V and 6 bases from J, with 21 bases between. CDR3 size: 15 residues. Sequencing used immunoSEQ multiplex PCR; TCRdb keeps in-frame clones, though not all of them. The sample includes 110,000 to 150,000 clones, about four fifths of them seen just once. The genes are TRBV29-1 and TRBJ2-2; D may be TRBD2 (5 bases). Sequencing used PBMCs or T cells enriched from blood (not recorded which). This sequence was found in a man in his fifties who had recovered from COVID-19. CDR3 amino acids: CSAQTHGGGAGELFF. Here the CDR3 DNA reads TGCAGCGCACAAACCCATGGAGGTGGGGCCGGGGAGCTGTTTTTT.